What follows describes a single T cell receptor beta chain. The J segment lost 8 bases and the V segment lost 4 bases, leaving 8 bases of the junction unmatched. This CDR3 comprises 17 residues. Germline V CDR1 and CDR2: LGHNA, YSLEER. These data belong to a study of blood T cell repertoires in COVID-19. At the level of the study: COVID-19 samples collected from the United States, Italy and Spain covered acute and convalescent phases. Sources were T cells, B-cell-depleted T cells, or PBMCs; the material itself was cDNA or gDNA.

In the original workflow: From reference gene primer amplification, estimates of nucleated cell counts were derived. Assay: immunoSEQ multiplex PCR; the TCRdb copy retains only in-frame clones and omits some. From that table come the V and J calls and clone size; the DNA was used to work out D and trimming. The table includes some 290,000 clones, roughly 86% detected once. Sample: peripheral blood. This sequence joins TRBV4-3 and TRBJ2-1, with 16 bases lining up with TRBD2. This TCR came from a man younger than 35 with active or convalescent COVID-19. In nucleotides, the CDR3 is TGCGCCAGCAGCCCAGGGACTAGCGGGAGGGCCGGATATGAGCAGTTCTTC. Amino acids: CASSPGTSGRAGYEQFF.